This T cell receptor (beta chain) emerged from a study of cytomegalovirus exposure and HLA in healthy donors. General study results and limits: The study had only CMV serostatus as immune exposure information. What a later analysis showed was that several of the most significant clusters appeared linked to common viral pathogens.

PCR was performed using 60 Vbeta and 13 Jbeta primers. The table came from immunoSEQ multiplex PCR; TCRdb's copy has only in-frame clones and leaves some out. The sample includes approximately 160,000 clones, roughly 80% of them seen just once. This CDR3 comprises 19 residues. Trimming took 6 bases from V and 4 from J, leaving 25 bases between them. As regards this clone: No antigen is known for it.

The source is a male donor in good health and CMV-seronegative. The chain is built from TRBV23-1 and TRBJ2-6; possible D gene TRBD1, 6 bases. TRBV23-1 is labeled an ORF, and its function is uncertain. The sample taken for sequencing was PBMCs. The CDR3 region is CASSSRQEPSLKGANVLTF. In nucleotides, the CDR3 is TGCGCCAGCAGCTCCCGACAGGAACCTTCCCTTAAGGGGGCCAACGTCCTGACTTTC.